A selection of T cell receptor beta chains follows, all from one sample in a study of control samples from healthy donors and cancer patients. Profiling relied on immunoSEQ multiplex PCR, and the TCRdb table lists in-frame clones only, not all of them. The sample yields about 130,000 clones, about nine tenths seen once. The sequenced sample consisted of blood. The origin of the receptors is a man aged 35-49 years in good health. CDR3s leave out the opening cysteine and the closing phenylalanine or tryptophan. Where a row states a size, it is once, few, many or the class of an expanded clone; other rows omit it.

CDR3 length | V gene | clone size | CDR3 protein
13 | TRBV18 | - | ASSSRDRVHYGYT
13 | TRBV4-1 | - | ASSQLGGTGYGYT
13 | TRBV5-6 | - | ASSTYMSVANVLT
15 | TRBV18 | - | ASSPLGQGLLDTEAF
12 | TRBV5-1 | - | ASSPIDRGNTIY
12 | TRBV28 | - | ASSFGQVNYGYT
14 | TRBV7-6 | - | ASSLGTFTSNQPQH
10 | TRBV7-6 | - | ASSLIQGEQY
13 | TRBV5-1 | few | ASSMGQTSGTEAF
10 | TRBV6-6 | - | ASRDGNSPLH
12 | TRBV11-1 | once | ASSFSQGSTEAF
11 | TRBV6-5 | - | ASSYFGGQPQH
14 | TRBV10-3 | - | AINQGASTHNTEAF
15 | TRBV10-3 | once | AISEGPTGSTAYEQY